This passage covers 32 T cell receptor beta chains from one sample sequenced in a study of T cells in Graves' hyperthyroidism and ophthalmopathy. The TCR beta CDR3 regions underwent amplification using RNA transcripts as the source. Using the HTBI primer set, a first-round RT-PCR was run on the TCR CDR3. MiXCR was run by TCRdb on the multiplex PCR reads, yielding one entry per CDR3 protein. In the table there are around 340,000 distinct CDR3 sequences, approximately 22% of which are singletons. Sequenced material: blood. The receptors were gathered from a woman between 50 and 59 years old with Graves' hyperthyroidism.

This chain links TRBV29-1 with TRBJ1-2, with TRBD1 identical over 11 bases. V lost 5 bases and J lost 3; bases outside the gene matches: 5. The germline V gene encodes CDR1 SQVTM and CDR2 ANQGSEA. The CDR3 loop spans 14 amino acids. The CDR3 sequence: CSVWGTGGDYGYTF. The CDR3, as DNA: TGCAGCGTTTGGGGGACAGGGGGTGACTATGGCTACACCTTC.

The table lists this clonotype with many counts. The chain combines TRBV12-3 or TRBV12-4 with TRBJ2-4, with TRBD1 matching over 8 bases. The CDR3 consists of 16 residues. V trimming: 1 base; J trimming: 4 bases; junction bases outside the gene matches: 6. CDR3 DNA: TGTGCCAGCAGTTTAGTCGGTCAGGGGGCGAAAAACATTCAGTACTTC. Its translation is CASSLVGQGAKNIQYF.

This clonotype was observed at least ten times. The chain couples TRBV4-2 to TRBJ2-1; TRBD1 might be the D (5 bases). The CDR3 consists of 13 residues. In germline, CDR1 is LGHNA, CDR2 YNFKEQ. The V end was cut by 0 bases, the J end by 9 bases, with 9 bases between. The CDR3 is CASSQDQGGEQFF. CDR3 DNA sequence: TGTGCCAGCAGCCAAGACCAGGGTGGTGAGCAGTTCTTC.

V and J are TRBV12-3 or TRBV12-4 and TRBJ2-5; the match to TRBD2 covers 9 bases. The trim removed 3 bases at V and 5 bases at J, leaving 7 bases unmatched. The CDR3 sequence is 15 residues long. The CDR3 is CASSLARGGRETQYF. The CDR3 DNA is TGTGCCAGCAGTTTGGCGCGGGGGGGCCGGGAGACCCAGTACTTC.

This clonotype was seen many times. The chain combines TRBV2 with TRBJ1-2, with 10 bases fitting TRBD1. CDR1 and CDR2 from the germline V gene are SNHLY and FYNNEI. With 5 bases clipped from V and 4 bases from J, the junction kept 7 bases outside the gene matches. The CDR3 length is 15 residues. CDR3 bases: TGTGCCAGCAGTCGGGACAGGGGTCCCTCCTATGGCTACACCTTC. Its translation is CASSRDRGPSYGYTF.

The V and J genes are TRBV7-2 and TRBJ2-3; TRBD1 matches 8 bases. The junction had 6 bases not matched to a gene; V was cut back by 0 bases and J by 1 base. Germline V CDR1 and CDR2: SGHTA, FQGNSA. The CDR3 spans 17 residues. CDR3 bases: TGTGCCAGCAGCTTAGCGCACAGGGGGGCGGGCACAGATACGCAGTATTTT. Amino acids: CASSLAHRGAGTDTQYF.

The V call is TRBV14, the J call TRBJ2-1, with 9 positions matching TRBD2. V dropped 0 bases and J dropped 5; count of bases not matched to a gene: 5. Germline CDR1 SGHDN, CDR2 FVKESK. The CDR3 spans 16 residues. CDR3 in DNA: TGTGCCAGCAGCCAAGATGTAGCGGGAGTTAACAATGAGCAGTTCTTC. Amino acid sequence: CASSQDVAGVNNEQFF.

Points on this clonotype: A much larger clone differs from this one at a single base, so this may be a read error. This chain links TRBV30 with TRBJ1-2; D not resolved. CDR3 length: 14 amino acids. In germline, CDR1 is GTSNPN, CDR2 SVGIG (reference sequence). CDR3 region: CAWSLQGGLHGCTF. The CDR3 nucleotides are TGTGCCTGGAGCCTACAAGGTGGACTCCATGGCTGCACCTTC.

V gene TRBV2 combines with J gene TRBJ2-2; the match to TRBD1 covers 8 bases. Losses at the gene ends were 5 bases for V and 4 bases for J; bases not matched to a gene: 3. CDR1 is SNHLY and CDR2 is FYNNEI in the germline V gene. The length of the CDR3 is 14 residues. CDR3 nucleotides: TGTGCCAGCAGTCGGACAGGGTTCACCGGGGAGCTGTTTTTT. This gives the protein CASSRTGFTGELFF.

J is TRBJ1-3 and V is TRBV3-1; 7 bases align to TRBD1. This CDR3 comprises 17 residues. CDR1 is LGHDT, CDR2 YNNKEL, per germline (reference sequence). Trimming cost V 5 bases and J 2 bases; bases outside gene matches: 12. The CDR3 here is CASSSRQGLTAGNTIYF. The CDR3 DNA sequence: TGTGCCAGCAGCTCGCGACAGGGCTTGACGGCTGGAAACACCATATATTTT.

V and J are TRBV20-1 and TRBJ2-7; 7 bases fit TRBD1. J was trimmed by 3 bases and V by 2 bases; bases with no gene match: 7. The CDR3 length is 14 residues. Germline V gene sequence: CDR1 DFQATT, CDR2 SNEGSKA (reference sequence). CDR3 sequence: CSARRARQGYEQYF. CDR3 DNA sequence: TGCAGTGCTAGAAGAGCCCGACAGGGCTACGAGCAGTACTTC.

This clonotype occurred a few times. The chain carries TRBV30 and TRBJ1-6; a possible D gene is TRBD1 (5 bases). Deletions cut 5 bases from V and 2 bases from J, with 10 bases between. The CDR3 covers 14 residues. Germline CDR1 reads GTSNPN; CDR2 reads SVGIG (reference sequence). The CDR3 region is CAWGTGAYNSPLHF. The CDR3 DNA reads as TGTGCCTGGGGGACGGGAGCCTATAATTCACCCCTCCACTTT.

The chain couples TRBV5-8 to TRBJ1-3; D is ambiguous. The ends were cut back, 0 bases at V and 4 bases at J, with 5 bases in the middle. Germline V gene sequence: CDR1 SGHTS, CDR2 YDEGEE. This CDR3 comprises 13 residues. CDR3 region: CASSLGHGNTIYF. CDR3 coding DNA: TGTGCCAGCAGCTTGGGACACGGAAACACCATATATTTT.

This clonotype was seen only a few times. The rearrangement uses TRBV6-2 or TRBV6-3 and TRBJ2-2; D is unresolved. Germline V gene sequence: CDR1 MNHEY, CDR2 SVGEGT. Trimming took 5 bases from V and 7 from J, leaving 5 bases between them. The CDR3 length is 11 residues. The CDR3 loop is CASSGYGELFF. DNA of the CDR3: TGTGCCAGCAGTGGTTACGGGGAGCTGTTTTTT.

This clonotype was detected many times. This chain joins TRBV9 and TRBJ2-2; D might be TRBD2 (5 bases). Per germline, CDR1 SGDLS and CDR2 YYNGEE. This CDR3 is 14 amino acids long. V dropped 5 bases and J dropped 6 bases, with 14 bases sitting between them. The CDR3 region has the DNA TGTGCCAGCAGTAAGGACTCCACCCCCGGGGAGCTGTTTTTT. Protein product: CASSKDSTPGELFF.

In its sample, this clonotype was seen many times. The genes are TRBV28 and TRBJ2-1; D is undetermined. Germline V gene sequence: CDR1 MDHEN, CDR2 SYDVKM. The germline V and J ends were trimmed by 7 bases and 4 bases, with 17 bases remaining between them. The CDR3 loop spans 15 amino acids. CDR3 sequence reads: CASMVGSSEYNEQFF. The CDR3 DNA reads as TGTGCCAGCATGGTAGGCAGCTCAGAATACAATGAGCAGTTCTTC.

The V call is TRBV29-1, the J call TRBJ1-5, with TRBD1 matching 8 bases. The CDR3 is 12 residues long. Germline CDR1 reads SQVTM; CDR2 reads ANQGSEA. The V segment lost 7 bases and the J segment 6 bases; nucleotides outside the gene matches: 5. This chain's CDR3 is CSAGGDGQPQHF. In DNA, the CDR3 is TGCAGCGCAGGGGGCGACGGTCAGCCCCAGCATTTT.

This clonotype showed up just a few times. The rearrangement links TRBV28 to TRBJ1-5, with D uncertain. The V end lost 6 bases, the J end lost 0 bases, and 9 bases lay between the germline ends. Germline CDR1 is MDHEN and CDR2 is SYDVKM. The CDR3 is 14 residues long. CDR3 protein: CASSIHYSNQPQHF. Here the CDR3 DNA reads TGTGCCAGCAGCATACATTATAGCAATCAGCCCCAGCATTTT.

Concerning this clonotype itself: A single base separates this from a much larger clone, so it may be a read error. CDR3 coding DNA: TGTGCCAGCAGTTACTCGTCGGGTGGGTATGGCGCAGATACGCAGTATTTT. It codes for CASSYSSGGYGADTQYF. The V gene is TRBV6-6, the J gene TRBJ2-3, with D hard to call. The ends were cut back, 0 bases at V and 4 bases at J, with 17 bases in the middle. The CDR3 covers 17 residues. The germline V gene has CDR1 MNHNY and CDR2 SVGAGI (reference sequence).

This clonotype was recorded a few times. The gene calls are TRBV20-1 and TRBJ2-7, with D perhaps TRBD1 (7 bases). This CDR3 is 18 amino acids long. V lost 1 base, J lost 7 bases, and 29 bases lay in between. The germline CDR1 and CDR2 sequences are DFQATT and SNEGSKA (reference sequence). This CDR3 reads CSARAITRQGGIPGEQYF. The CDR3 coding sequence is TGCAGTGCTAGAGCGATTACGCGACAGGGAGGCATCCCGGGTGAGCAGTACTTC.

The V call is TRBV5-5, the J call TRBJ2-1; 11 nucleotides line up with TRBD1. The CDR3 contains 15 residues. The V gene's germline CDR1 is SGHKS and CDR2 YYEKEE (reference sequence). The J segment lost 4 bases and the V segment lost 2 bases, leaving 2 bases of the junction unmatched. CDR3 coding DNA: TGTGCCAGCAGCTTTGGGACAGGGGGTTACAATGAGCAGTTCTTC. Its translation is CASSFGTGGYNEQFF.

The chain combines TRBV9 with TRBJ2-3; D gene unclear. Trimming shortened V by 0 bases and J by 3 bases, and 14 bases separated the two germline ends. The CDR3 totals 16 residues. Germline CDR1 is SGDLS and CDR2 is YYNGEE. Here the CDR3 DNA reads TGTGCCAGCAGCGTAGCCAATCTGTGGAAGACAGATACGCAGTATTTT. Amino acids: CASSVANLWKTDTQYF. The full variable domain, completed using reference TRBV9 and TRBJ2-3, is DSGVTQTPKHLITATGQRVTLRCSPRSGDLSVYWYQQSLDQGLQFLIQYYNGEERAKGNILERFSAQQFPDLHSELNLSSLELGDSALYFCASSVANLWKTDTQYFGPGTRLTVL.

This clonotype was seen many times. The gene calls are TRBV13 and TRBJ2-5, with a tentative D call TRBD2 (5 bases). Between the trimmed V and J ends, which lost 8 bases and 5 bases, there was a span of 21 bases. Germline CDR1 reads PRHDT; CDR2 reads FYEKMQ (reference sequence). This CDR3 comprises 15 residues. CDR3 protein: CASARTETLQETQYF. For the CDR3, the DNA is TGTGCCAGCGCCAGGACTGAAACCCTACAGGAGACCCAGTACTTC. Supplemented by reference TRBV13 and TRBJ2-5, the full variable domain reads AAGVIQSPRHLIKEKRETATLKCYPIPRHDTVYWYQQGPGQDPQFLISFYEKMQSDKGSIPDRFSAQQFSDYHSELNMSSLELGDSALYFCASARTETLQETQYFGPGTRLLVL.

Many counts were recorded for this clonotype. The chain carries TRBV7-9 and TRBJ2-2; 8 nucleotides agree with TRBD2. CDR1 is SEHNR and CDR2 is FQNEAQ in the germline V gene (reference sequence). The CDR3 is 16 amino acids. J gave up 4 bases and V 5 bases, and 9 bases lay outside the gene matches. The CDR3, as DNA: TGTGCCAGCAGCCGACCCAGCGGGAGTGGCACCGGGGAGCTGTTTTTT. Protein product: CASSRPSGSGTGELFF.

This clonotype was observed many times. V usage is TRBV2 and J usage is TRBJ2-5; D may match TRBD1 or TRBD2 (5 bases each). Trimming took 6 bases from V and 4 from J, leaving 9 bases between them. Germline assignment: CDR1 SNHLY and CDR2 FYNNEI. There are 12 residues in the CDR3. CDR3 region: CASRAGGETQYF. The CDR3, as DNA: TGTGCCAGCAGAGCTGGGGGAGAGACCCAGTACTTC.

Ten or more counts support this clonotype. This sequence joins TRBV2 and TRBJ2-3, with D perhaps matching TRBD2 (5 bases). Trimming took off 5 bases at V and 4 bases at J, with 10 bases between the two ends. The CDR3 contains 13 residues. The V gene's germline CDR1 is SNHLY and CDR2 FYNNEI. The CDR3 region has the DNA TGTGCCAGCAGTCGGACTCTTGCAGATACGCAGTATTTT. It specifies CASSRTLADTQYF.

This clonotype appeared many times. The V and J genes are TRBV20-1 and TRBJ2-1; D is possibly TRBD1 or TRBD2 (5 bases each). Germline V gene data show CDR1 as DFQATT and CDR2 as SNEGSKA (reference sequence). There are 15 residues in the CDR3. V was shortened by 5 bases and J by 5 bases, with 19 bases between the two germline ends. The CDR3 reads CSARRDGRLNNEQFF. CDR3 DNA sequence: TGCAGTGCTCGCCGGGACGGTCGACTCAACAATGAGCAGTTCTTC.

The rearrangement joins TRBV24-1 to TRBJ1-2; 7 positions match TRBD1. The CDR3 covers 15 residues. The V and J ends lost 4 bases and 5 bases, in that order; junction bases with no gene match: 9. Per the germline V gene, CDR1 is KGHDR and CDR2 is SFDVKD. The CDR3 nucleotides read TGTGCCACCAGTGACCCGGGACAGAGCTTTTATGGCTACACCTTC. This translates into CATSDPGQSFYGYTF.

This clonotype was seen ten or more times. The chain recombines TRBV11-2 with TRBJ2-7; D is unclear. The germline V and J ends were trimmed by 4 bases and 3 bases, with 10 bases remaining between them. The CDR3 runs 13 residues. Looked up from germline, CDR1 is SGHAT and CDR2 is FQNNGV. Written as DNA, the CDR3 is TGTGCCAGCAGCTCCCAACCCTACTACGAGCAGTACTTC. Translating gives CASSSQPYYEQYF.

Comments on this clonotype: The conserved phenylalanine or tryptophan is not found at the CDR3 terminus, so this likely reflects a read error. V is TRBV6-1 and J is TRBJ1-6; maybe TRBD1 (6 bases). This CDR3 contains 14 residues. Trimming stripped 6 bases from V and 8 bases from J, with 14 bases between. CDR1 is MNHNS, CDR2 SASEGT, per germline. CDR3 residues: CASRADSDYSPLHL. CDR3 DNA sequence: TGTGCCAGCAGGGCGGACAGTGATTATTCACCCCTCCACCTT.

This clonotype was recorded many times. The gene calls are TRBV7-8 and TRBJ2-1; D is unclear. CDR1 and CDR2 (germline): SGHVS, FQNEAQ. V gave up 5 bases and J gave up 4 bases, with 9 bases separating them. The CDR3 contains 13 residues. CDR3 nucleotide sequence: TGTGCCAGCAGCCTAGACCGTTACAATGAGCAGTTCTTC. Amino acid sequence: CASSLDRYNEQFF.

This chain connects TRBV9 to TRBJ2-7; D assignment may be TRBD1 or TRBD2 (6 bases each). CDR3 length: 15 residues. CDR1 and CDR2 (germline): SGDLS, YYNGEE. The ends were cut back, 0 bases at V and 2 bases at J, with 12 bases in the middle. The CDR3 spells CASSVDGGGPYEQYF. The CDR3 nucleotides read TGTGCCAGCAGCGTAGATGGAGGGGGGCCCTACGAGCAGTACTTC.